This TCR beta chain was captured by sequencing in a study of CD8 T cells in Susac syndrome. General study results and limits: An acknowledgment was made by the study that its TCR sequencing and HLA analysis involved relatively few individuals.

TEMRA cells underwent FACS enrichment and CD8+ and CD4+ T cells underwent negative isolation. CDR3 length equals 15 residues. V trimming: 6 bases; J trimming: 0 bases; junction bases outside the gene matches: 5. Germline V gene data show CDR1 as KGHSH and CDR2 as LQKENI. Reverse transcription of about 0.45 to 1 ug RNA was performed with random hexamers. TCR beta CDR3 was amplified by immunoSEQ multiplex PCR. This amplification extended across 54 Vbeta and 13 Jbeta segments. TCRdb re-derived calls from the immunoSEQ multiplex PCR reads in MiXCR, one entry per CDR3 protein. The data show around 160,000 distinct CDR3 sequences, approximately 95% seen once. As concerns this clonotype: Its cognate antigen is unknown.

This chain links TRBV18 with TRBJ1-5; 7 nucleotides agree with TRBD1. This clonotype was sampled from a human donor with multiple sclerosis. The specimen sequenced was CD4+ T cells from PBMCs. CDR3 bases: TGTGCCAGCTCTTGGGACAGCAATAGCAATCAGCCCCAGCATTTT. This encodes CASSWDSNSNQPQHF.